This T cell receptor beta chain was sequenced for a study of blood T cell repertoires in COVID-19. Turning to the study itself: COVID-19 samples from acute and convalescent phases originated in the United States, Italy and Spain. T cells, B-cell-depleted T cells, or PBMCs provided the cDNA or gDNA that served as material.

Libraries were prepared by immunoSEQ multiplex PCR; TCRdb keeps only in-frame clonotypes and omits some of them. The repertoire holds 110,000 or so clones, about 88% seen once, with more than 7% in the top ten. This clone came up once. The V and J ends lost 6 bases and 1 base respectively, with 12 bases between them. Germline lookup yields CDR1 ENHRY and CDR2 SYGVKD. This CDR3 comprises 14 residues. The sample taken for sequencing was peripheral blood. This clonotype was sampled from an older woman who had recovered from COVID-19. This chain connects TRBV10-3 to TRBJ1-1, with D perhaps matching TRBD1 (5 bases). The CDR3 bases are TGTGCCATCAGGCCCCAGGGAGGGAACACTGAAGCTTTCTTT. Its translation: CAIRPQGGNTEAFF.